These 14 T cell receptor beta chains originate from one sample sequenced in a study of T cells in tuberculosis. Sequencing used immunoSEQ multiplex PCR; TCRdb keeps in-frame clones, though not all of them. The sample has tens of thousands of clones, around nine tenths seen once; the top ten hold around a sixth. Sample: PBMCs. The origin of the receptors is a donor aged 10-29 years with latent tuberculosis or without tuberculosis infection. Some clones in this sample may be carry-over from other donors' samples.

This rearrangement joins TRBV5-6 to TRBJ1-4; 8 nucleotides line up with TRBD1. The CDR3 has 14 residues. Trimming removed 4 bases from V and 8 bases from J; junction bases left unmatched: 7. CDR1 and CDR2 (germline): SGHDT, YYEEEE. CDR3 nucleotides: TGTGCCAGCAGCCTACAGGGGGGAGGAGAAAAACTGTTTTTT. It yields the protein CASSLQGGGEKLFF.

The V and J genes are TRBV19 and TRBJ1-2; 7 bases agree with TRBD1. With 7 bases clipped from V and 4 bases from J, the junction kept 18 bases outside the gene matches. Per germline, CDR1 LNHDA and CDR2 SQIVND (reference sequence). CDR3 length equals 17 residues. In DNA form, the CDR3 reads TGTGCCAGTACGGACGGAGGGAGGTTGACAGGGTTCTATGGCTACACCTTC. Protein product: CASTDGGRLTGFYGYTF.

This clone was counted only a few times. The chain couples TRBV15 to TRBJ2-3; TRBD2 is a possible D gene (6 bases). The germline V and J ends were trimmed by 5 bases and 2 bases, with 14 bases remaining between them. Germline V lookup: CDR1 LNHNV, CDR2 YYDKDF (reference sequence). The CDR3 is made up of 15 amino acids. The CDR3 protein is CATSPRGLPTDTQYF. CDR3 bases: TGTGCCACCAGCCCCCGGGGACTCCCCACAGATACGCAGTATTTT.

V gene TRBV25-1 combines with J gene TRBJ2-2; TRBD1 aligns across 7 bases. J gave up 7 bases and V 10 bases, and 6 bases lay outside the gene matches. The length of the CDR3 is 12 residues. Per germline, CDR1 MGHDK and CDR2 SYGVNS. The CDR3 loop reads CAITGVGGELFF. CDR3 nucleotide sequence: TGTGCCATCACAGGGGTGGGCGGGGAGCTGTTTTTT. The full variable domain, in which reference TRBV25-1 and TRBJ2-2 provide the parts outside the CDR3, is EADIYQTPRYLVIGTGKKITLECSQTMGHDKMYWYQQDPGMELHLIHYSYGVNSTEKGDLSSESTVSRIRTEHFPLTLESARPSHTSQYLCAITGVGGELFFGEGSRLTVL.

V usage is TRBV6-5 and J usage is TRBJ1-1; perhaps TRBD1 as D (5 bases). The CDR3 extends over 14 amino acids. The germline CDR1 and CDR2 sequences are MNHEY and SVGAGI. Trimming cost V 4 bases and J 4 bases, with 13 bases left between them. The CDR3 nucleotides read TGTGCCAGCAGTTCGACCTCAGGGATCACTGAAGCTTTCTTT. This translates into CASSSTSGITEAFF.

This clone was detected only once. The V gene is TRBV13, the J gene TRBJ1-1; D ambiguous. Germline-derived CDR1 and CDR2 are PRHDT and FYEKMQ (reference sequence). The CDR3 has 14 amino acids. V dropped 5 bases and J dropped 3 bases, with 13 bases sitting between them. The CDR3 loop is CASSPTPSDTEAFF. The CDR3 nucleotides are TGTGCCAGCAGCCCAACCCCTTCGGACACTGAAGCTTTCTTT.

The rearrangement joins TRBV7-2 to TRBJ2-7; 9 bases are shared with TRBD2. This CDR3 comprises 15 residues. The germline CDR1 and CDR2 sequences are SGHTA and FQGNSA. V was pared by 5 bases and J by 1 base, with 6 bases of the junction left unmatched. The CDR3 DNA follows: TGTGCCAGCAGCCTTCTAGCGGGGCCGTCCTACGAGCAGTACTTC. As protein: CASSLLAGPSYEQYF.

This sequence joins TRBV7-9 and TRBJ2-1; weak D call: TRBD2 (5 bases). CDR3 size: 17 residues. Germline-derived CDR1 and CDR2 are SEHNR and FQNEAQ (reference sequence). With 3 bases removed from V and 5 bases from J, the gap between germline ends came to 20 bases. The CDR3 loop reads CASSFGGGLRFNNEQFF. The CDR3 DNA sequence: TGTGCCAGCAGCTTTGGAGGAGGCTTACGGTTTAACAATGAGCAGTTCTTC.

The chain is built from TRBV27 and TRBJ1-4; D unclear. CDR1 is MNHEY and CDR2 is SMNVEV in the germline V gene (reference sequence). V lost 6 bases, J lost 6 bases, and 11 bases lay in between. The CDR3 spans 13 residues. CDR3 nucleotides: TGTGCCAGCAGACCACTTGAGGATGAAAAACTGTTTTTT. Its translation is CASRPLEDEKLFF.

About this clone: Sequence at one end of the junction differs from germline and may be a read error. The J gene is TRBJ1-1, the V gene TRBV5-1, with 8 nucleotides matching TRBD1. This CDR3 comprises 14 residues. CDR1 is SGHRS and CDR2 is YFSETQ in the germline V gene. CDR3 DNA: TGCGCCAGCAGCCCACAGGTAGGGACAGGCTTATCTCCGTTT. Translated: CASSPQVGTGLSPF.

CDR3 sequence reads: CSVQQGGYGYTF. The DNA for the CDR3 is TGCAGCGTACAACAGGGAGGGTATGGCTACACCTTC. The rearrangement joins TRBV29-1 to TRBJ1-2, with D possibly TRBD1 on 6 matching bases. The germline V and J ends were trimmed by 6 bases and 5 bases, with 13 bases remaining between them. This CDR3 is 12 amino acids long. Germline loops: CDR1 SQVTM, CDR2 ANQGSEA.

This chain uses TRBV11-2 with TRBJ1-2, with D perhaps matching TRBD1 (5 bases). The CDR3 runs 14 residues. Germline V gene lookup returns CDR1 SGHAT and CDR2 FQNNGV. Trimming stripped 6 bases from V and 0 bases from J, with 11 bases between. Here the CDR3 DNA reads TGTGCCAGCAGGCGGGACGGAGCTAACTATGGCTACACCTTC. Its translation: CASRRDGANYGYTF.

This clone was observed a few times. The chain links TRBV7-9 to TRBJ1-3; tentative D call: TRBD1 (5 bases). Per germline, CDR1 SEHNR and CDR2 FQNEAQ (reference sequence). Trimming stripped 1 base from V and 2 bases from J, with 9 bases between. The CDR3 has 15 amino acids. CDR3: CASSLGGDAGNTIYF. CDR3 DNA sequence: TGTGCCAGCAGCTTAGGGGGGGACGCTGGAAACACCATATATTTT.

This clone was observed a few times. The rearrangement joins TRBV14 to TRBJ2-3, with a tentative D call TRBD1 (6 bases). Germline CDR1 is SGHDN and CDR2 is FVKESK. The V and J ends lost 6 bases and 8 bases respectively, with 15 bases between them. The CDR3 runs to 13 residues. The CDR3 nucleotides read TGTGCCAGCAGTCCATTTGCAGGGGTTACGCAGTATTTT. This encodes CASSPFAGVTQYF.